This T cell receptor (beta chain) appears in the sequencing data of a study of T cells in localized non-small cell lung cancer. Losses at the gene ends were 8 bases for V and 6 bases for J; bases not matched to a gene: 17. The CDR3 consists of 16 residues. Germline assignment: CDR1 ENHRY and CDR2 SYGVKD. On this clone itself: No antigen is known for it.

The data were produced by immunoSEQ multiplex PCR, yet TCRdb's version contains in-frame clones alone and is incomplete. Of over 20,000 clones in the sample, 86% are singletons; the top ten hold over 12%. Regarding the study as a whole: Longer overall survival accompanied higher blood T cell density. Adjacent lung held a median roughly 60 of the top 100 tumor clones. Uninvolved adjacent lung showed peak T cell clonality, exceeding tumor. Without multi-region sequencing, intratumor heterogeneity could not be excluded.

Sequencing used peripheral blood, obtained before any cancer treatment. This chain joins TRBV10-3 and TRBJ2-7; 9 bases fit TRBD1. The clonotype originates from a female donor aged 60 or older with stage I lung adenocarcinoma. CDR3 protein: CAIRPTGGSGTSEQYF. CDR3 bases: TGTGCCATCCGGCCCACAGGGGGCTCAGGTACGAGCGAGCAGTACTTC.